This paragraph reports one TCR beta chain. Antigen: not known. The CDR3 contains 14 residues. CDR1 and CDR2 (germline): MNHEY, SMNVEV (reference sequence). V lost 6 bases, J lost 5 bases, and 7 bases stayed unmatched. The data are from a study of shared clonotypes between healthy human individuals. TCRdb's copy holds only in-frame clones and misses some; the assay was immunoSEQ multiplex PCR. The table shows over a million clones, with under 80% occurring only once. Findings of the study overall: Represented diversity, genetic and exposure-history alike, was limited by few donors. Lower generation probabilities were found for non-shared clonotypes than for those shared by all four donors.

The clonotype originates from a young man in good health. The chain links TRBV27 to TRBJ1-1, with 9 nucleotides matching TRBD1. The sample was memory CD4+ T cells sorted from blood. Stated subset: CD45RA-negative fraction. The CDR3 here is CASSKQGAGTEAFF. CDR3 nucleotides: TGTGCCAGCAGCAAACAGGGGGCTGGGACTGAAGCTTTCTTT.